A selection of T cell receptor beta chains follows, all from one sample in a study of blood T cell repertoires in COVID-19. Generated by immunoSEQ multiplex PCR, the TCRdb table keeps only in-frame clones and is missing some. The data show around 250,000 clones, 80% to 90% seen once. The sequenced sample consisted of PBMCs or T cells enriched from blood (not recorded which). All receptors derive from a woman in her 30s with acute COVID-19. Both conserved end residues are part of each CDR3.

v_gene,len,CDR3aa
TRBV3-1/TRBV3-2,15,CASSPARQPNEKLFF
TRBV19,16,CASSISGYSTKNIQYF
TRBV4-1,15,CASSQLTSGNNEQYF
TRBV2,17,CASGSKSGTGGTYEQYF
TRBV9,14,CASSETGGGQPQHF
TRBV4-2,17,CASSQDTGAASDVEAFF
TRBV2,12,CASSLGGNEQFF
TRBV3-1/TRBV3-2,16,CASSQGNFGLVYEQYF
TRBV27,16,CASSLYQTGVGNEQYF
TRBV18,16,CASSPIQGRNTGELFF
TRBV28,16,CASTTNGKELNTEAFF
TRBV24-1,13,CATSDSTSNEQFF
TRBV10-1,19,CASSESTSGKSSGTDTQYF
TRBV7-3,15,CASSPSGRAVDTQYF
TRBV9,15,CASSQAGALANEQFF
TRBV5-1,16,CASSLTDYLTYNEQFF
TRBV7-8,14,CASSWWDRGDEQFF
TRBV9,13,CASSVSSTDTQYF
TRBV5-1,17,CASSLEGDTSLGDTIYF
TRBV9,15,CASSPTGTGYNEQFF
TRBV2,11,CASSKNTEAFF
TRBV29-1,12,CSVAITGTEAFF
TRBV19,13,CASNWGGTDTQYF
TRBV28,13,CASSFRRGNVLTF
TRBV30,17,CAWSVPPLAGVQETQYF
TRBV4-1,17,CASSQELAGGLHNEQFF
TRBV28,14,CASSFGRGNQPQHF
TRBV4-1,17,CASSQPTTSFQSYEQYF
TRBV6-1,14,CASSEALPAASLFF
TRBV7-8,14,CASSLGSSDNEQFF
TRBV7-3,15,CASSRGQPNYNEQFF
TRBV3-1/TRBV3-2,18,CASSRLTSGRTNTGELFF
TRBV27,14,CASSPTPASGEQFF
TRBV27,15,CASSSRGGVSTEAFF
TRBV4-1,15,CASSEDRGLNLGQYF
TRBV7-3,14,CASSLGQGMNEQFF